This entry lists 14 T cell receptor beta chains sequenced from one sample in a study of cytotoxic CD8 clonotypes in ibrutinib-treated CLL. Some clones are missing from TCRdb's copy, which holds only in-frame ones; the method was immunoSEQ multiplex PCR. Here the sample spans 200,000 to 250,000 clones, 70% being singletons. The sequencing used PBMCs, collected after 12 months of ibrutinib treatment. The receptors shown here come from a human donor with chronic lymphocytic leukemia.

This clone occurred once. This chain joins TRBV2 and TRBJ2-5, with 10 positions matching TRBD1. The CDR3 has 14 residues. Germline CDR1 reads SNHLY; CDR2 reads FYNNEI. Losses at the gene ends were 6 bases for V and 5 bases for J; bases not matched to a gene: 6. The chain's CDR3 is CASRGDRGGETQYF. The CDR3 DNA reads TGTGCCAGCAGGGGGGACAGGGGAGGGGAGACCCAGTACTTC.

The V gene is TRBV6-5, the J gene TRBJ1-2, with D possibly matching TRBD1 (5 bases). CDR3 size: 13 residues. Trimming shortened V by 7 bases and J by 0 bases, and 9 bases separated the two germline ends. Germline assignment: CDR1 MNHEY and CDR2 SVGAGI. The CDR3 nucleotides read TGTGCCAGCACCTCAGGGCCTAACTATGGCTACACCTTC. Translation gives CASTSGPNYGYTF.

This sequence joins TRBV4-1 and TRBJ1-1; possible D gene TRBD1, 5 bases. CDR3 length: 15 amino acids. Germline CDR1 and CDR2: MGHRA and YSYEKL. Trimming pared 0 bases from V and 10 bases from J, leaving 18 bases between. The CDR3, as DNA: TGCGCCAGCAGCCAAGAAGGATTAGCGGCAGGGAGAGCTTTCTTT. Its protein is CASSQEGLAAGRAFF.

V is TRBV30 and J is TRBJ1-3; TRBD1 aligns across 9 bases. This CDR3 comprises 14 residues. Germline CDR1 reads GTSNPN; CDR2 reads SVGIG (reference sequence). With 7 bases clipped from V and 4 bases from J, the junction kept 8 bases outside the gene matches. CDR3 amino acids: CALTRDRVGNTIYF. CDR3 nucleotide sequence: TGTGCCTTGACCCGGGACAGGGTAGGAAACACCATATATTTT.

This chain links TRBV5-1 with TRBJ1-1; D possibly corresponds to TRBD1 (5 bases). The germline gives CDR1 SGHRS, CDR2 YFSETQ. Trimming took off 1 base at V and 1 base at J, with 14 bases between the two ends. This CDR3 contains 16 residues. CDR3 amino acids: CASSLFTRGGNTEAFF. In DNA form, the CDR3 reads TGCGCCAGCAGCTTGTTTACTAGGGGAGGGAACACTGAAGCTTTCTTT.

This clone appeared a single time. The chain combines TRBV9 with TRBJ2-7; weak D call: TRBD1 (6 bases). Germline CDR1 is SGDLS and CDR2 is YYNGEE. The CDR3 consists of 14 residues. V lost 4 bases and J lost 5, with 16 bases in between. CDR3 nucleotides: TGTGCCAGCAGCCCTGCAGGGGTCGGGAACGAGCAGTACTTC. Translating gives CASSPAGVGNEQYF.

The chain joins TRBV19 to TRBJ2-2; 11 nucleotides match TRBD2. CDR1 and CDR2 from the germline V gene are LNHDA and SQIVND (reference sequence). The CDR3 has 16 amino acids. V dropped 7 bases and J dropped 1; count of bases not matched to a gene: 5. This chain's CDR3 is CASILAGALNTGELFF. Here the CDR3 DNA reads TGTGCCAGTATACTAGCGGGAGCCCTGAACACCGGGGAGCTGTTTTTT. The variable domain in full, with the rest retrieved from reference TRBV19 and TRBJ2-2, is DGGITQSPKYLFRKEGQNVTLSCEQNLNHDAMYWYRQDPGQGLRLIYYSQIVNDFQKGDIAEGYSVSREKKESFPLTVTSAQKNPTAFYLCASILAGALNTGELFFGEGSRLTVL.

The table lists this clone with a count of one. V is TRBV6-5 and J is TRBJ2-2; D uncertain. From germline, CDR1 is MNHEY and CDR2 SVGAGI. The CDR3 is made up of 11 amino acids. V lost 8 bases to trimming and J lost 8 bases, with 9 bases between them. Written as DNA, the CDR3 is TGTGCCAGCCGTCGTTCGGGGGAGCTGTTTTTT. Translating it yields CASRRSGELFF.

The V and J genes are TRBV5-4 and TRBJ1-5, with TRBD1 as a possible D gene (5 bases). Germline loops: CDR1 SGHNT, CDR2 YYREEE (reference sequence). The CDR3 loop spans 13 amino acids. Trimming shortened V by 2 bases and J by 3 bases, and 6 bases separated the two germline ends. CDR3 amino acids: CASSLGDNQPQHF. The CDR3 nucleotides are TGTGCCAGCAGCTTAGGGGACAATCAGCCCCAGCATTTT.

The V and J genes are TRBV9 and TRBJ2-3; 12 nucleotides align to TRBD2. CDR1 is SGDLS and CDR2 is YYNGEE in the germline V gene. Trimming removed 4 bases from V and 8 bases from J; junction bases left unmatched: 8. The CDR3 runs 15 residues. CDR3 bases: TGTGCCAGCAGCCCAAGGACTAGCGGGACGGGTACGCAGTATTTT. Encoded protein: CASSPRTSGTGTQYF.

The chain couples TRBV28 to TRBJ1-2; no clear D. Germline-derived CDR1 and CDR2 are MDHEN and SYDVKM. V lost 2 bases to trimming and J lost 8 bases, with 9 bases between them. This CDR3 has 12 amino acids. The CDR3 nucleotides are TGTGCCAGCAGTTTACCCAGGTGGGGCTACACCTTC. Translation: CASSLPRWGYTF.

The rearrangement joins TRBV27 to TRBJ1-5; D is uncertain. CDR3 length: 14 residues. V was cut by 5 bases and J by 2 bases, with 10 bases left in between. Germline V lookup: CDR1 MNHEY, CDR2 SMNVEV (reference sequence). The CDR3 spells CASSAVSGNQPQHF. CDR3 coding DNA: TGTGCCAGCAGTGCAGTTTCAGGCAATCAGCCCCAGCATTTT.

J is TRBJ1-1 and V is TRBV5-1; no reliable D call. Germline V gene data show CDR1 as SGHRS and CDR2 as YFSETQ. The V and J ends lost 0 bases and 3 bases respectively, with 12 bases between them. CDR3 length equals 15 residues. This CDR3 is CASSLGTLWDTEAFF. CDR3 in DNA: TGCGCCAGCAGCTTGGGGACTCTATGGGACACTGAAGCTTTCTTT.

The rearrangement uses TRBV9 and TRBJ2-3, with D tentatively TRBD2 (5 bases). Trimming cost V 4 bases and J 3 bases, with 18 bases left between them. Germline lookup yields CDR1 SGDLS and CDR2 YYNGEE. This CDR3 region has 16 residues. This chain's CDR3 is CASSSRASSGTDTQYF. In nucleotides, the CDR3 is TGTGCCAGCAGCTCCCGCGCGAGCAGCGGTACAGATACGCAGTATTTT.